Given below is one T cell receptor beta chain in context. Its specificity is not known. Here immunoSEQ multiplex PCR was the method, and the copy in TCRdb shows in-frame clones only, minus some. The sample lists some 25,000 clones, roughly 85% occurring once. This sample was included in a study of T cells in narcolepsy. Points from the study as a whole: No autoreactive T cell clone sequences appeared in some memory CD4+ repertoires.

Input material: CD45RA- memory CD4+ T cells from PBMCs. The TCR comes from a human donor with narcolepsy.

CDR3 loop: CASSPRLAGGPNSGREQYF. CDR3 sequence (DNA): TGTGCCAGTAGTCCTCGACTAGCGGGAGGGCCTAATTCTGGGCGAGAGCAGTACTTC. The chain carries TRBV19 and TRBJ2-7; TRBD2 aligns across 14 bases. V gave up 5 bases and J gave up 7 bases; unmatched junction bases: 19. Germline values: CDR1 LNHDA, CDR2 SQIVND (reference sequence). The CDR3 runs to 19 residues.